This T cell receptor (beta chain) was recovered during a study of cytomegalovirus exposure and HLA in healthy donors. The overall study: Earlier work reported 100 million or so unique TCR beta sequences from some 170 million T cells.

This PCR relied on a set of 60 Vbeta primers and 13 Jbeta primers. Measured with immunoSEQ multiplex PCR; TCRdb has only the in-frame clones, and not every one. The sample has under 75,000 clones; about nine tenths are singletons. With V trimmed by 6 bases and J by 7 bases, 11 bases remained unmatched. The CDR3 is 15 amino acids. CDR1 and CDR2 from the germline V gene are SGHDT and YYEEEE. This clonotype was sampled from a woman aged 25 to 39 in good health and CMV-seronegative. Sequencing was performed on PBMCs. V gene TRBV5-6 combines with J gene TRBJ2-1, with 9 bases that match TRBD2. The CDR3 DNA sequence: TGTGCCAGCACTCAGACTAGCGGCATAATAAATGAGCAGTTCTTC. Translation: CASTQTSGIINEQFF.